This TCR beta chain was observed in a study of shared clonotypes between healthy human individuals (TCRdb year 2020). About the full investigation: Two women and a few men aged 18 to 49 years were included in the cohort. For each donor, CD4 naive and CD4 memory were each run on three plates, CD8 naive on two plates, and CD8 memory on one plate. To estimate repertoire size and how much clonotypes are shared between individuals, the study performed deep sequencing of blood TCR repertoires from 4 to 6 healthy adults. To increase sequencing depth and limit assay-specific biases, TCR repertoire library preparation and sequencing were carried out by different laboratories using diverse techniques. Per donor, leukapheresis produced somewhere between about 0.85 and 10 billion PBMCs. Overall study results and their limits: Only blood was sampled, and tissue TCR repertoires likely differ from those in blood. Incomplete sequencing was indicated by rarefaction of sorted-subset datasets, despite the large sequencing depth. The genetic and exposure-history diversity represented was limited by the small number of donors. Compared with non-shared clonotypes, clonotypes shared by all four sorted-subset donors had higher generation probabilities. Naive subsets generally had larger estimated clonotype richness than memory subsets did. Pairwise subsampling led to the expectation that sequencing depth would affect the degree of clonotype sharing among donors. Across four donors, about 5% of naive CD4, more than 3% of naive CD8, about 2.3% of memory CD4, and 0.4% of memory CD8 clonotypes were shared.

Remarks on this clone: The specificity of this receptor is unknown. Base qualities were left out, and no much larger clone turns up one base away.

Using the deep immunoSEQ assay, TCR CDR3 regions were amplified from genomic DNA by multiplex PCR. Genomic DNA extracted from each cell subset was distributed evenly over all wells of several immunoSEQ 96-well plates, and each plate served as one replicate. For sorted subsets, each replicate PCR was loaded with roughly 200 ng genomic DNA, equivalent to 30,000 or so T cell genomes. The purified libraries were quantified using a Qubit 3.0 fluorometer, sized with a Bioanalyzer 2100, and then quantified again using the KAPA Library Quantification kit. A separate single-read 150-cycle Illumina NextSeq 550 flow cell was used to sequence each immunoSEQ 96-well plate. Turning to the authors' computational methods: Because the immunoSEQ output included only junctional sequences and no quality scores, the filtering could not be the same as the filtering used for full-length reads. To assign V/J genes and CDR3, sequences were annotated against IMGT germline references using PyIR, a Python wrapper for IgBLAST v1.9. Any read was removed if the V/J assignment was weak (E-value above 1e-6), the CDR3 was missing, or the read contained stop codons, out-of-frame junctions, or ambiguous translated residues. V3J clonotypes were defined as sequences sharing the same inferred V gene, J gene, and CDR3 amino acid sequence. Percentage overlap between repertoires was calculated by dividing the number of shared unique clonotypes by the size of the smaller repertoire. Richness of each repertoire was evaluated using RTK rarefaction, the Chao1 estimator, and Recon v2.1 estimates of unobserved clonotypes. Generation probabilities for all TCRbeta clonotypes obtained by the gDNA method from a handful of donors were computed using OLGA. TCRdb obtained this table from immuneACCESS and retained in-frame rearrangements with V and J assigned. These tables miss some clones; where compared with another copy, unresolved V genes account for less than half of the shortfall, and the remainder is unexplained. The DNA was the basis for D and trimming; V, J and clone size are from that table. The sample includes about 2 million clones, with approximately 94% observed a single time. Together, the top ten hold about 1.1% of the sample.

CD8 naive samples consisted of CD45RO-negative cells that were positively selected for CCR7, yielding a CD45RA+CCR7+ population without TemRA cells. Donors were healthy HIV-negative adults with no recently reported acute infections or vaccinations. All donors were Caucasian adults living in Nashville, Tennessee, USA. Blood was collected by leukapheresis, and PBMCs were isolated by Ficoll-Histopaque density gradient centrifugation and then cryopreserved in liquid nitrogen vapor phase. Analytical flow cytometry was used to check the purity and quantity of every magnetically sorted T cell population. Each sorted fraction had its genomic DNA isolated and then quantified by UV absorbance on a Nanodrop 2000c. The germline V end is reduced by 5 bases and the J end by 5 bases; junction bases left unmatched: 7. The germline V gene (reference sequence) gives CDR1 as SEHNR and CDR2 as FQNEAQ. The CDR3 numbers 17 residues from cysteine through phenylalanine. Of the read, only the CDR3 DNA is kept; its 51 bases are in frame from base 1.

This chain joins TRBV7-9 to TRBJ2-2; 14 nucleotides in the junction match TRBD2. This sequence originates from a man aged 18 to 29 in good health. The sample comprised naive CD8+ T cells sorted from blood. Read against the paper, the sample's cell subset or site label means: CD45RA+CCR7+. The CDR3 region reads CASSLPGTSGSTGELFF. The nucleotides are TGTGCCAGCAGCCTACCCGGGACTAGCGGGAGTACCGGGGAGCTGTTTTTT.